The following is a TCR beta chain sequence with its context. This sample was taken from a study of blood T cells in healthy people across ages. Study-level information: Capture by template switching was about one barcoded beta molecule per two T cells.

CDR3 length equals 16 residues. The germline V gene has CDR1 SEHNR and CDR2 FQNEAQ (reference sequence). V lost 6 bases, J lost 4 bases, and 11 bases stayed unmatched. A sample-barcoded 5' primer and a J-beta primer mix were used in a second PCR of roughly 7 to 12 cycles. TCRdb re-called the 5' RACE reads through MiXCR, storing one row per CDR3 protein. The repertoire includes approximately 2,000,000 distinct CDR3 sequences, approximately 39% of them detected once, and about 21% sits in the top ten. This TCR was sampled from a human donor in good health. Sequencing was performed on blood. The V and J genes are TRBV7-9 and TRBJ2-3; 9 bases line up with TRBD1. The chain's CDR3 is CASSQTRDREPDTQYF. CDR3 coding DNA: TGTGCCAGCAGTCAAACTCGGGACAGGGAGCCAGATACGCAGTATTTT.